The 8 T cell receptor beta chains below were found in one sample sequenced in a study of blood T cell repertoires in COVID-19. Produced via immunoSEQ multiplex PCR; TCRdb's table is partial and in-frame only. The data hold 250,000 to 350,000 clones, with around 84% observed a single time. Sequenced input: peripheral blood. The receptors derive from a human donor with COVID-19, enrolled during active disease. The donor label of this sample is uncertain.

DNA of the CDR3: TGTGCCAGCTCACCCCAGGTGGAACGGGAGCTGTTTTTT. Amino acid sequence: CASSPQVERELFF. The V and J genes are TRBV18 and TRBJ2-2, with D unresolved. Trimming removed 3 bases from V and 9 bases from J, with 11 bases in between. In germline, CDR1 is KGHSH, CDR2 LQKENI. CDR3 length: 13 amino acids.

The CDR3 protein is CASSDYLAGGHEQYF. The CDR3 bases are TGTGCCAGCAGCGACTATCTAGCGGGGGGCCACGAGCAGTACTTC. The rearrangement links TRBV7-2 to TRBJ2-7, with TRBD2 identical over 11 bases. This CDR3 has 15 amino acids. V shed 5 bases and J 5 bases; nucleotides not matched to a gene: 8. Germline V CDR1 and CDR2: SGHTA, FQGNSA.

The chain joins TRBV2 to TRBJ1-4; 7 positions agree with TRBD1. The CDR3 runs to 11 residues. Germline CDR1 reads SNHLY; CDR2 reads FYNNEI. Losses at the gene ends were 7 bases for V and 8 bases for J; bases not matched to a gene: 1. The DNA of the CDR3 is TGTGCCAGCAAGACAGGGGAAAAACTGTTTTTT. Translated, it gives CASKTGEKLFF.

The genes are TRBV12-3 or TRBV12-4 and TRBJ1-1, with D hard to call. Between the trimmed V and J ends, which lost 6 bases and 1 base, there was a span of 9 bases. This CDR3 has 13 residues. The CDR3 region is CASRPTENTEAFF. In nucleotides, the CDR3 is TGTGCCAGCAGACCCACAGAGAACACTGAAGCTTTCTTT.

The chain combines TRBV5-6 with TRBJ1-4; 7 bases are a match to TRBD1. The CDR3 totals 15 residues. V was pared by 1 base and J by 6 bases, with 6 bases of the junction left unmatched. Germline V gene sequence: CDR1 SGHDT, CDR2 YYEEEE. The CDR3 DNA follows: TGTGCCAGCAGCTTGAGGGCAGGGGGTCATGAAAAACTGTTTTTT. Translation: CASSLRAGGHEKLFF.

This clone was seen just once. The chain has TRBV5-1 and TRBJ1-4; 8 bases agree with TRBD1. This CDR3 region has 15 residues. Germline trimming cut 3 bases from V and 5 bases from J; bases unmatched to any gene: 6. Germline CDR1 reads SGHRS; CDR2 reads YFSETQ. CDR3 bases: TGCGCCAGCAGCTGGGCCGGGACAGGAAATGAAAAACTGTTTTTT. Amino acids: CASSWAGTGNEKLFF.

In this sample, this clone turned up once. V and J are TRBV27 and TRBJ2-7; a possible D gene is TRBD2 (5 bases). V lost 2 bases to trimming and J lost 7 bases, with 21 bases between them. Germline CDR1 reads MNHEY; CDR2 reads SMNVEV (reference sequence). CDR3 length: 16 residues. The CDR3 DNA sequence: TGTGCCAGCAGTTTAAGTCGGCGGGTAGAGTCCGGAGAGCAGTACTTC. This translates into CASSLSRRVESGEQYF.

This chain connects TRBV4-1 to TRBJ2-3, with 9 bases identical to TRBD2. Per germline, CDR1 MGHRA and CDR2 YSYEKL. The V and J ends lost 1 base and 3 bases, in that order; junction bases with no gene match: 5. The CDR3 is made up of 16 amino acids. CDR3 loop: CASSQARGLATDTQYF. CDR3 DNA sequence: TGCGCCAGCAGCCAAGCCCGGGGACTAGCTACAGATACGCAGTATTTT.